The text below deals with one T cell receptor beta chain. Per the original data handling: Counts of nucleated cells, estimated from reference gene primer amplification, were obtained. Sequencing was performed with immunoSEQ multiplex PCR; in TCRdb, only in-frame clones are kept and a portion is missing. That table furnishes V, J and clone size, whereas the DNA furnished D and trimming. The profile shows roughly 170,000 clones, about 90% of them singletons. This record belongs to a study of blood T cell repertoires in COVID-19. Study at large: Samples taken during acute and convalescent COVID-19 were collected in the United States, Italy and Spain. Nucleic acid was either cDNA or gDNA, and it came from T cells, B-cell-depleted T cells, or PBMCs.

CDR1 and CDR2 (germline): MNHEY, SMNVEV (reference sequence). CDR3 length: 15 amino acids. Trimming stripped 5 bases from V and 4 bases from J, with 14 bases between. The chain is built from TRBV27 and TRBJ2-2; D may be TRBD1 (6 bases). This receptor was identified in a man between 65 and 85 years old with active or convalescent COVID-19. Sequences were obtained from peripheral blood. The CDR3: CASSLTGRATGELFF. The CDR3 region has the DNA TGTGCCAGCAGTCTCACAGGGAGAGCCACCGGGGAGCTGTTTTTT.